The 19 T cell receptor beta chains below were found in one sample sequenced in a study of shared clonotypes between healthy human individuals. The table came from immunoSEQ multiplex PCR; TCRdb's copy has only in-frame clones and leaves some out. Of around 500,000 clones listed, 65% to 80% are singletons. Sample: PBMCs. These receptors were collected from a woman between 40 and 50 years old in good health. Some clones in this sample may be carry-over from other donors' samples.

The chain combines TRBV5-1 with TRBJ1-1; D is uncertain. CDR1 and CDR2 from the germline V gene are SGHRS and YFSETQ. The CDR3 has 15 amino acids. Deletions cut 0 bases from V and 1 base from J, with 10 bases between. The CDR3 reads CASSLGGMGNTEAFF. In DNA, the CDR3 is TGCGCCAGCAGCTTGGGAGGGATGGGGAACACTGAAGCTTTCTTT.

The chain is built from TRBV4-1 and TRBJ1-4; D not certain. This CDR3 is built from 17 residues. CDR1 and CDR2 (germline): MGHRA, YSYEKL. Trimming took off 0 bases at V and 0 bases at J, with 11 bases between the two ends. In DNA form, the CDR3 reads TGCGCCAGCAGCCAAGATTTTAGCGGTGCAACTAATGAAAAACTGTTTTTT. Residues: CASSQDFSGATNEKLFF.

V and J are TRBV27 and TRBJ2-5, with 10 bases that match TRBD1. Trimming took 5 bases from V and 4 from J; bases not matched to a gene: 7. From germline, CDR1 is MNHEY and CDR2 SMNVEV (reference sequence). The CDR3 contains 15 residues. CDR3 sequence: CASSPTRDRGETQYF. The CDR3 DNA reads TGTGCCAGCAGTCCGACCCGGGACAGGGGAGAGACCCAGTACTTC.

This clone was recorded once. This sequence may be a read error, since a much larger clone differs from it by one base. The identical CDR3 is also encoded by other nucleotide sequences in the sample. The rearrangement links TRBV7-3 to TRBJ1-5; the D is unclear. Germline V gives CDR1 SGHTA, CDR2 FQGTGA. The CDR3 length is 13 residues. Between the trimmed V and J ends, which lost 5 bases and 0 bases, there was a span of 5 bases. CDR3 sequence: CASSLDSNQPQHF. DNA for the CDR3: TGTGCCAGCAGCCTAGATAGCAATCAGCCCCAGCATTTT.

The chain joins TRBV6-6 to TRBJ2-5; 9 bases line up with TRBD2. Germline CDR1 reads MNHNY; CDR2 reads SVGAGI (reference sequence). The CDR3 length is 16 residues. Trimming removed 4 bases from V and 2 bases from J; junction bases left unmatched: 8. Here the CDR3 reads CASSSSGVGGQETQYF. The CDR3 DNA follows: TGTGCCAGCAGTTCTAGCGGGGTAGGAGGGCAAGAGACCCAGTACTTC.

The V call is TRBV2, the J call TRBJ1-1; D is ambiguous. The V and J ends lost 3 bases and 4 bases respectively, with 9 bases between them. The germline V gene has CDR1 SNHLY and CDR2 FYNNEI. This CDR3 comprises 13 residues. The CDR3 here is CASSDPGSTEAFF. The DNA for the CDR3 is TGTGCCAGCAGTGATCCAGGAAGCACTGAAGCTTTCTTT.

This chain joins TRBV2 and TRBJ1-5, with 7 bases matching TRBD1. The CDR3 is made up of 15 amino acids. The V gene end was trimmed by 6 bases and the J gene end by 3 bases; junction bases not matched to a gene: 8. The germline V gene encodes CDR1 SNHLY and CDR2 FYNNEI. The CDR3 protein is CASRPTGLYNQPQHF. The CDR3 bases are TGTGCCAGCAGACCGACAGGGCTATACAATCAGCCCCAGCATTTT. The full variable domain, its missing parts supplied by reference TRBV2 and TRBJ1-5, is EPEVTQTPSHQVTQMGQEVILRCVPISNHLYFYWYRQILGQKVEFLVSFYNNEISEKSEIFDDQFSVERPDGSNFTLKIRSTKLEDSAMYFCASRPTGLYNQPQHFGDGTRLSIL.

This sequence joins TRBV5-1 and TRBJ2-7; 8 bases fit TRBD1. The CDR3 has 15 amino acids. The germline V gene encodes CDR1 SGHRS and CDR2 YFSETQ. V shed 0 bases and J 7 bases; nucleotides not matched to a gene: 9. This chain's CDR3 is CASSLEGQDIGEQYF. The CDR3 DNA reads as TGCGCCAGCAGCTTGGAGGGACAGGATATAGGGGAGCAGTACTTC.

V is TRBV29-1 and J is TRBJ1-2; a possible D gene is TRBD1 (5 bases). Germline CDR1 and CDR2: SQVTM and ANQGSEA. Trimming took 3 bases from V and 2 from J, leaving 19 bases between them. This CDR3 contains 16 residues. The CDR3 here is CSVDPRGGATNYGYTF. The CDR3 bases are TGCAGCGTTGACCCTAGGGGAGGGGCTACCAACTATGGCTACACCTTC.

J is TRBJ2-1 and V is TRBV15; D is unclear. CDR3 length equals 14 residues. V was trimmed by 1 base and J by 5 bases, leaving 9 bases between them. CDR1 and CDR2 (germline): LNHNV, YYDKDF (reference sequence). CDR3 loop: CATSRGEIDNEQFF. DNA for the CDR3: TGTGCCACCAGCAGAGGCGAGATTGACAATGAGCAGTTCTTC.

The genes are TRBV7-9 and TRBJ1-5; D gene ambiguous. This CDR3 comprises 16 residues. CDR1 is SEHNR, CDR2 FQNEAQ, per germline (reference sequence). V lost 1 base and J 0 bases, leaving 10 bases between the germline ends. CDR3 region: CASSLGLGISNQPQHF. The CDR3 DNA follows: TGTGCCAGCAGCTTAGGGCTGGGGATTAGCAATCAGCCCCAGCATTTT.

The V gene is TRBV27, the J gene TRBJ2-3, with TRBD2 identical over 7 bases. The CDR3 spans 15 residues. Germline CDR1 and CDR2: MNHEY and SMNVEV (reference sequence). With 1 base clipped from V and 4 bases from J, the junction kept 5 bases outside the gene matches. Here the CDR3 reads CASSLFLAASDTQYF. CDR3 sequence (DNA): TGTGCCAGCAGTTTATTTCTAGCGGCCTCAGATACGCAGTATTTT.

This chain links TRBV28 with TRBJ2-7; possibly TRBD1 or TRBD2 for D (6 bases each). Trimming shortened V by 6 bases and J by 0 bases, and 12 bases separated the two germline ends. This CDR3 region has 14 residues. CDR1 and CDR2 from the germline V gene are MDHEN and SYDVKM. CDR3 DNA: TGTGCCAGCAGGGGGGCGGGACACTCCTACGAGCAGTACTTC. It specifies CASRGAGHSYEQYF.

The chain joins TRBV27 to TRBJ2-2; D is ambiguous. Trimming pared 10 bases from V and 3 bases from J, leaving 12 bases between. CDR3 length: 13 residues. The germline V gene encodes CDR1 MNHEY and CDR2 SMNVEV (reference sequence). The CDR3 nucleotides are TGTGCCATCGCCACCCCATACACCGGGGAGCTGTTTTTT. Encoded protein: CAIATPYTGELFF.

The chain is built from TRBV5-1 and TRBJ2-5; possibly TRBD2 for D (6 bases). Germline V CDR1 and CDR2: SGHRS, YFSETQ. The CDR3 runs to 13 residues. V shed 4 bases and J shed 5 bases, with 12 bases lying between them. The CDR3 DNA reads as TGCGCCAGCAGCAGGGAGGCTCGGGAGACCCAGTACTTC. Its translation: CASSREARETQYF.

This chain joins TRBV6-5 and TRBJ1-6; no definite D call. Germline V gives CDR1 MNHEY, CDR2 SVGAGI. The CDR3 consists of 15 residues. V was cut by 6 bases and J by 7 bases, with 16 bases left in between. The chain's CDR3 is CASSSQPGPNSPLHF. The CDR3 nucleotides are TGTGCCAGCAGCTCACAACCGGGCCCAAATTCACCCCTCCACTTT.

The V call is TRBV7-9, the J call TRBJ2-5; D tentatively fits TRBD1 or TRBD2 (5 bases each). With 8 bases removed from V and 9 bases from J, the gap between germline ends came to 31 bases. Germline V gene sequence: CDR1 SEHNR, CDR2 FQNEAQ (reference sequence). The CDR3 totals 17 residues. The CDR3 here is CASSPEGISGLKGAQYF. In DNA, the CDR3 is TGTGCCAGCTCCCCCGAGGGGATTTCGGGGCTAAAAGGGGCCCAGTACTTC.

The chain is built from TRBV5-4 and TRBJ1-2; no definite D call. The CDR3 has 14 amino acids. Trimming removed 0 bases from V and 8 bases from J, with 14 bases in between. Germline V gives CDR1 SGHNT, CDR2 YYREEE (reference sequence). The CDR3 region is CASSLAGPQIGYTF. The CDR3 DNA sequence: TGTGCCAGCAGCTTGGCTGGACCGCAAATCGGCTACACCTTC.

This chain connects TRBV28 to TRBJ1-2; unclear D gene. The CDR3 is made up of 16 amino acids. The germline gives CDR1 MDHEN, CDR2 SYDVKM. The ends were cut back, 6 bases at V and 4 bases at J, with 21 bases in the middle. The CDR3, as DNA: TGTGCCAGCAGCTTCCCTATAGGACCTCTTTCCTATGGCTACACCTTC. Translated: CASSFPIGPLSYGYTF.